These 26 T cell receptor beta chains came from one sample sequenced in a study of blood T cell repertoires in COVID-19. Profiled with immunoSEQ multiplex PCR; TCRdb holds only in-frame clones, not every one. Among around 240,000 clones, 83% were seen once, and the ten largest hold 6.5% to 9%. Sequenced: peripheral blood. These receptors originate from a woman in her forties or fifties with acute or convalescent COVID-19.

The chain carries TRBV16 and TRBJ2-7; 9 nucleotides match TRBD1. This CDR3 comprises 15 residues. Germline V lookup: CDR1 KGHSY, CDR2 FQNENV. The trim removed 2 bases at V and 2 bases at J, leaving 4 bases unmatched. Written as DNA, the CDR3 is TGTGCCAGCAGCCAACTGACAGGGGGACCCTACGAGCAGTACTTC. Protein sequence: CASSQLTGGPYEQYF.

This clone has only a few counts. The V and J genes are TRBV2 and TRBJ2-3; maybe TRBD2 (6 bases). The V and J ends lost 6 bases and 0 bases respectively, with 10 bases between them. Per the germline V gene, CDR1 is SNHLY and CDR2 is FYNNEI. The CDR3 extends over 14 amino acids. The CDR3 nucleotides are TGTGCCAGCAGCCCGGGACTTAGCACAGATACGCAGTATTTT. As protein: CASSPGLSTDTQYF.

This chain uses TRBV3-1 (or the pseudogene TRBV3-2) with TRBJ2-1, with TRBD2 matching over 7 bases. The CDR3 has 15 residues. V shed 3 bases and J 5 bases; nucleotides not matched to a gene: 7. Germline lookup yields CDR1 LGHDT and CDR2 YNNKEL (reference sequence). In DNA form, the CDR3 reads TGTGCCAGCAGCCACCTTTCGAGCGGGAACAATGAGCAGTTCTTC. Residues: CASSHLSSGNNEQFF.

Note on this clone: Germline and junction disagree at one end, which may indicate a read error. The V call is TRBV10-3, the J call TRBJ2-3, with 7 bases matching TRBD1. This CDR3 is built from 15 residues. Per the germline V gene, CDR1 is ENHRY and CDR2 is SYGVKD. CDR3 region: CAISESTEGAQALDF. The CDR3, as DNA: TGTGCCATCAGTGAGTCGACAGAGGGGGCGCAGGCTCTGGATTTT.

This clone showed up just once. The rearrangement uses TRBV27 and TRBJ2-7; 7 nucleotides match TRBD1. The V and J ends lost 6 bases and 2 bases, in that order; junction bases with no gene match: 4. The CDR3 covers 13 residues. Germline CDR1 reads MNHEY; CDR2 reads SMNVEV (reference sequence). The DNA for the CDR3 is TGTGCCAGCAGCCGGGACAGAGCCTACGAGCAGTACTTC. This codes for CASSRDRAYEQYF.

The chain recombines TRBV20-1 with TRBJ2-1; 10 bases agree with TRBD2. CDR3 size: 14 residues. Germline loops: CDR1 DFQATT, CDR2 SNEGSKA (reference sequence). V shed 3 bases, J shed 4 bases, and the junction held 3 bases outside the gene matches. The CDR3 reads CSASPAGGYNEQFF. CDR3 coding DNA: TGCAGTGCTAGTCCAGCGGGAGGGTACAATGAGCAGTTCTTC.

This chain links TRBV18 with TRBJ1-2; D is unclear. The CDR3 covers 15 residues. Trimming took 1 base from V and 4 from J, leaving 13 bases between them. Looked up from germline, CDR1 is KGHSH and CDR2 is LQKENI. The CDR3 sequence: CASSPRTTGVYGYTF. CDR3 bases: TGTGCCAGCTCACCACGTACCACGGGTGTCTATGGCTACACCTTC.

This sequence joins TRBV5-1 and TRBJ2-1; 10 bases are shared with TRBD1. Trimming took 0 bases from V and 8 from J; bases not matched to a gene: 8. The CDR3 has 16 amino acids. Germline loops: CDR1 SGHRS, CDR2 YFSETQ. CDR3 coding DNA: TGCGCCAGCAGCTTGGATTCGGGACAGGGGATCGATGAGCAGTTCTTC. Amino acids: CASSLDSGQGIDEQFF.

The rearrangement uses TRBV2 and TRBJ1-5, with D perhaps TRBD1 (5 bases). The CDR3 spans 13 residues. Trimming removed 4 bases at V and 5 bases at J, with 9 bases between. Per germline, CDR1 SNHLY and CDR2 FYNNEI. Written as DNA, the CDR3 is TGTGCCAGCAGTGTGTCCAGGGATCAGCCCCAGCATTTT. Residues: CASSVSRDQPQHF. The entire variable domain, with the rest obtained from reference TRBV2 and TRBJ1-5, is as follows: EPEVTQTPSHQVTQMGQEVILRCVPISNHLYFYWYRQILGQKVEFLVSFYNNEISEKSEIFDDQFSVERPDGSNFTLKIRSTKLEDSAMYFCASSVSRDQPQHFGDGTRLSIL.

The chain employs TRBV5-1 and TRBJ2-5; TRBD1 matches at 8 bases. The CDR3 loop spans 16 amino acids. Unmatched junction bases numbered 6, after V lost 2 bases and J lost 0 bases. Germline lookup yields CDR1 SGHRS and CDR2 YFSETQ. The CDR3 DNA reads TGCGCCAGCAGCTTACCCGGGACAGGTTACCAAGAGACCCAGTACTTC. This translates into CASSLPGTGYQETQYF.

The CDR3 spells CASSLLIGLETRKLFF. The CDR3 DNA reads as TGTGCCAGCAGTTTATTAATTGGACTCGAGACCCGAAAACTGTTTTTT. The V gene is TRBV28, the J gene TRBJ1-4; D unresolved. The CDR3 runs to 16 residues. Germline V lookup: CDR1 MDHEN, CDR2 SYDVKM. With 1 base removed from V and 10 bases from J, the gap between germline ends came to 19 bases.

This clone has a single count. This rearrangement joins TRBV5-1 to TRBJ1-2; 8 bases agree with TRBD1. Germline CDR1 SGHRS, CDR2 YFSETQ. V was pared by 4 bases and J by 5 bases, with 16 bases of the junction left unmatched. The CDR3 is 17 residues long. Here the CDR3 reads CASSLARTGTDIYGYTF. CDR3 sequence (DNA): TGCGCCAGCAGCCTCGCCCGGACAGGGACGGATATTTATGGCTACACCTTC.

The CDR3 is CASSLRDRGRETQYF. The CDR3 DNA reads as TGTGCCAGCAGTTTAAGGGACAGGGGACGGGAGACCCAGTACTTC. V usage is TRBV28 and J usage is TRBJ2-5; 10 bases map to TRBD1. Per the germline V gene, CDR1 is MDHEN and CDR2 is SYDVKM. This CDR3 comprises 15 residues. V shed 2 bases, J shed 5 bases, and the junction held 5 bases outside the gene matches.

This sequence joins TRBV11-2 and TRBJ2-7; 7 bases match TRBD2. Germline loops: CDR1 SGHAT, CDR2 FQNNGV. V gave up 7 bases and J gave up 0 bases; unmatched junction bases: 12. There are 16 residues in the CDR3. CDR3 nucleotides: TGTGCCAGCACCGACGATGTGGCGGGGGACTCCTACGAGCAGTACTTC. Residues: CASTDDVAGDSYEQYF.

The chain joins TRBV11-2 to TRBJ2-1; 8 bases match TRBD2. V was clipped by 3 bases and J by 2 bases; unmatched bases: 3. The CDR3 covers 15 residues. Germline V gene lookup returns CDR1 SGHAT and CDR2 FQNNGV. This chain's CDR3 is CASSLEAGAYNEQFF. The CDR3 bases are TGTGCCAGCAGCTTGGAAGCGGGAGCCTACAATGAGCAGTTCTTC.

This clone was counted between two and nine times. The genes are TRBV28 and TRBJ1-2, with 7 nucleotides matching TRBD1. The V gene's germline CDR1 is MDHEN and CDR2 SYDVKM. With V trimmed by 3 bases and J by 5 bases, 9 bases remained unmatched. CDR3 length: 15 amino acids. The CDR3 bases are TGTGCCAGCAGTTTCCTCGACAGGGAGCTGTATGGCTACACCTTC. Translated: CASSFLDRELYGYTF.

The chain uses TRBV5-6 and TRBJ1-5; D is ambiguous. Germline V lookup: CDR1 SGHDT, CDR2 YYEEEE. The CDR3 is 14 residues long. With 1 base removed from V and 1 base from J, the gap between germline ends came to 6 bases. This CDR3 reads CASSLWQSNQPQHF. The CDR3 DNA reads TGTGCCAGCAGCTTGTGGCAGAGCAATCAGCCCCAGCATTTT.

Here the CDR3 reads CASSPWGDGNTGELFF. CDR3 DNA: TGTGCCAGCAGCCCCTGGGGAGACGGGAACACCGGGGAGCTGTTTTTT. The chain joins TRBV11-3 to TRBJ2-2, with D possibly being TRBD2 (5 bases). The V end lost 5 bases, the J end lost 1 base, and 14 bases lay between the germline ends. Looked up from germline, CDR1 is SGHNT and CDR2 is YENEEA. The CDR3 has 16 amino acids.

The chain employs TRBV6-5 and TRBJ1-3, with a possible D match to TRBD1 (6 bases). This CDR3 spans 12 amino acids. Trimming left V 9 bases short and J 2 bases short, with 8 bases between. Germline V gives CDR1 MNHEY, CDR2 SVGAGI. CDR3: CASSGAGNTIYF. The CDR3 DNA reads TGTGCCAGTTCAGGGGCTGGAAACACCATATATTTT.

Written as DNA, the CDR3 is TGTGCCAGTAGTATAGAATATATCGGGACTAGCGGGGGCACAGATACGCAGTATTTT. This codes for CASSIEYIGTSGGTDTQYF. The chain joins TRBV19 to TRBJ2-3, with TRBD2 matching 13 bases. Germline-derived CDR1 and CDR2 are LNHDA and SQIVND (reference sequence). V trimming: 0 bases; J trimming: 1 base; junction bases outside the gene matches: 7. CDR3 length equals 19 residues.

This sequence joins TRBV7-2 and TRBJ2-3; TRBD2 matches 7 bases. Germline loops: CDR1 SGHTA, CDR2 FQGNSA. J gave up 1 base and V 5 bases, and 6 bases lay outside the gene matches. The CDR3 loop spans 15 amino acids. Here the CDR3 reads CASSQTSGGTDTQYF. CDR3 bases: TGTGCCAGCAGCCAGACAAGCGGGGGCACAGATACGCAGTATTTT.

This clone was found a few times. The rearrangement uses TRBV19 and TRBJ2-5, with a tentative D call TRBD1 (5 bases). Germline V CDR1 and CDR2: LNHDA, SQIVND (reference sequence). V was pared by 2 bases and J by 5 bases, with 12 bases between. The CDR3 consists of 14 residues. The CDR3 loop reads CASSIRQPWETQYF. CDR3 in DNA: TGTGCCAGTAGTATACGACAGCCCTGGGAGACCCAGTACTTC.

The chain recombines TRBV28 with TRBJ2-2; 9 bases fit TRBD1. The J segment lost 4 bases and the V segment lost 6 bases, leaving 6 bases of the junction unmatched. Per germline, CDR1 MDHEN and CDR2 SYDVKM. CDR3 length equals 15 residues. CDR3 region: CASRKDRGTTGELFF. CDR3 sequence (DNA): TGTGCCAGCAGAAAAGACAGGGGGACCACCGGGGAGCTGTTTTTT.

The chain recombines TRBV6-5 with TRBJ2-3, with D perhaps TRBD2 (5 bases). There are 12 residues in the CDR3. Germline CDR1 is MNHEY and CDR2 is SVGAGI. The germline V and J ends were trimmed by 5 bases and 7 bases, with 10 bases remaining between them. DNA of the CDR3: TGTGCCAGCAGTCCTTCTAGCTATACGCAGTATTTT. Residues: CASSPSSYTQYF.

The chain is built from TRBV10-3 and TRBJ2-1; 12 bases line up with TRBD1. V shed 9 bases and J 9 bases; nucleotides not matched to a gene: 9. The CDR3 spans 14 residues. Germline V gene data show CDR1 as ENHRY and CDR2 as SYGVKD. The CDR3 DNA sequence: TGTGCCATTAGACGGGACAGGGGGCTGGCTGAGCAGTTCTTC. Translating gives CAIRRDRGLAEQFF.

This clone was observed a handful of times. The CDR3 protein is CASSGLNSNQPQHF. CDR3 sequence (DNA): TGTGCCAGCAGTGGACTTAATAGCAATCAGCCCCAGCATTTT. The V call is TRBV28, the J call TRBJ1-5; D unresolved. Trimming took 5 bases from V and 0 from J, leaving 8 bases between them. Germline V CDR1 and CDR2: MDHEN, SYDVKM. The CDR3 is made up of 14 amino acids.